The sample holds many counts of the clone carrying this T cell receptor beta chain. What it recognizes is unknown. Germline V gene sequence: CDR1 SGHTA, CDR2 FQGNSA. With V trimmed by 2 bases and J by 7 bases, 8 bases remained unmatched. CDR3 length equals 15 residues. These data are taken from a study of T cells in Graves' hyperthyroidism and ophthalmopathy. Broader study findings: Expanded thyroid clonotypes (above 0.001) were mostly also found in blood.

It was RNA transcripts that yielded the amplified TCR beta CDR3 regions. A first-round RT-PCR of the TCR CDR3 used the HTBI primer set. TCRdb itself ran the multiplex PCR reads through MiXCR, one entry per CDR3 protein. The table lists 550,000 to 600,000 distinct CDR3 sequences, 15% to 20% of them singletons. Stable Graves' hyperthyroidism meant no ophthalmopathy progression within 18 months. This chain links TRBV7-2 with TRBJ2-1; TRBD2 agrees at 7 bases. This clonotype originated in a woman aged 18-30 years with Graves' hyperthyroidism. The specimen sequenced was blood. The CDR3 reads CASSLSREHGNEQFF. For the CDR3, the DNA is TGTGCCAGCAGCTTATCGCGGGAGCATGGAAATGAGCAGTTCTTC.